Below are 31 T cell receptor beta chains sequenced from a single sample in a study of T cell responses to AZD1222 COVID-19 vaccine. Assay used: immunoSEQ multiplex PCR; TCRdb lists only in-frame clones, some missing. The table includes some 92,000 clones, about 90% detected once. Sample: peripheral blood, taken on day 0 of MenACWY control vaccination. The receptors were sampled from an adult in good health.

This clone was counted a single time. This chain connects TRBV6-1 to TRBJ2-1, with TRBD2 identical over 7 bases. The CDR3 extends over 17 amino acids. V was clipped by 1 base and J by 3 bases; unmatched bases: 9. Germline V gene lookup returns CDR1 MNHNS and CDR2 SASEGT. The CDR3: CASSEVLRREIYNEQFF. For the CDR3, the DNA is TGTGCCAGCAGTGAAGTTCTCCGGCGGGAGATCTACAATGAGCAGTTCTTC.

The V call is TRBV19, the J call TRBJ2-5, with 9 bases that match TRBD2. The V gene's germline CDR1 is LNHDA and CDR2 SQIVND (reference sequence). Unmatched junction bases numbered 1, after V lost 6 bases and J lost 2 bases. The CDR3 sequence is 13 residues long. The chain's CDR3 is CASRAGGQETQYF. The DNA of the CDR3 is TGTGCCAGTAGGGCGGGAGGGCAAGAGACCCAGTACTTC.

The gene calls are TRBV9 and TRBJ2-7; D is perhaps TRBD1 (5 bases). The V end was cut by 4 bases, the J end by 4 bases, with 9 bases between. Germline loops: CDR1 SGDLS, CDR2 YYNGEE. CDR3 length equals 12 residues. CDR3 protein: CASSRDRYEQYF. CDR3 sequence (DNA): TGTGCCAGCAGCCGCGACAGATACGAGCAGTACTTC.

The chain links TRBV28 to TRBJ1-5, with D tentatively TRBD1 (5 bases). V was pared by 6 bases and J by 1 base, with 7 bases between. CDR3 length: 13 amino acids. Germline lookup yields CDR1 MDHEN and CDR2 SYDVKM. The CDR3, as DNA: TGTGCCAGCAGAAGGGACAGCAATCAGCCCCAGCATTTT. As protein: CASRRDSNQPQHF.

V is TRBV4-2 and J is TRBJ1-1; unclear D gene. Germline CDR1 LGHNA, CDR2 YNFKEQ. CDR3 size: 14 residues. The germline V and J ends were trimmed by 3 bases and 10 bases, with 18 bases remaining between them. In DNA, the CDR3 is TGTGCCAGCAGCCAGTCCCTAACAACGGATACAGCTTTCTTT. Its protein product is CASSQSLTTDTAFF.

The V and J genes are TRBV4-3 and TRBJ2-3; either TRBD1 or TRBD2 may fit D (5 bases each). CDR1 and CDR2 from the germline V gene are LGHNA and YSLEER. Trimming shortened V by 0 bases and J by 5 bases, and 9 bases separated the two germline ends. The CDR3 is 14 amino acids. The CDR3 reads CASSQDMGRDTQYF. CDR3 sequence (DNA): TGCGCCAGCAGCCAAGATATGGGACGAGATACGCAGTATTTT.

This chain connects TRBV24-1 to TRBJ1-5; perhaps TRBD1 as D (5 bases). Trimming pared 2 bases from V and 6 bases from J, leaving 10 bases between. The CDR3 has 14 residues. The germline V gene has CDR1 KGHDR and CDR2 SFDVKD. The CDR3 loop is CATSDSREVQPQHF. CDR3 coding DNA: TGTGCCACCAGTGATTCCAGGGAGGTTCAGCCCCAGCATTTT.

J is TRBJ2-3 and V is TRBV19, with D possibly called TRBD1 or TRBD2 (6 bases each). This CDR3 has 14 amino acids. The V gene's germline CDR1 is LNHDA and CDR2 SQIVND (reference sequence). V dropped 5 bases and J dropped 6 bases, with 15 bases sitting between them. CDR3 in DNA: TGTGCCAGTAGTTCCGGGGGCGTCCTCGATACGCAGTATTTT. Translating it yields CASSSGGVLDTQYF.

V gene TRBV7-9 combines with J gene TRBJ1-2, with 7 positions matching TRBD1. Germline CDR1 SEHNR, CDR2 FQNEAQ (reference sequence). V trimming: 7 bases; J trimming: 4 bases; junction bases outside the gene matches: 9. CDR3 length equals 14 residues. CDR3 sequence reads: CASIPDRVLYGYTF. The CDR3 region has the DNA TGTGCCAGCATCCCAGACAGGGTGCTCTATGGCTACACCTTC.

The chain recombines TRBV6-1 with TRBJ2-3, with 7 bases that match TRBD2. This CDR3 spans 15 amino acids. Germline assignment: CDR1 MNHNS and CDR2 SASEGT. With 3 bases clipped from V and 4 bases from J, the junction kept 7 bases outside the gene matches. This CDR3 is CASSEQAGRSDTQYF. CDR3 coding DNA: TGTGCCAGCAGTGAGCAAGCGGGAAGGTCAGATACGCAGTATTTT.

This chain joins TRBV7-2 and TRBJ2-7; 8 nucleotides agree with TRBD1. CDR3 length: 13 amino acids. CDR1 SGHTA and CDR2 FQGNSA come from the germline V gene. Germline trimming cut 5 bases from V and 7 bases from J; bases unmatched to any gene: 7. CDR3 in DNA: TGTGCCAGCAGCACCGGACAGGGTGAGGAGCAGTACTTC. This translates into CASSTGQGEEQYF.

The chain uses TRBV19 and TRBJ1-4; 7 bases are a match to TRBD1. There are 16 residues in the CDR3. With V trimmed by 7 bases and J by 3 bases, 11 bases remained unmatched. Germline loops: CDR1 LNHDA, CDR2 SQIVND (reference sequence). The DNA of the CDR3 is TGTGCCAGTACCTTTCGACCGGGACAGCCTAATGAAAAACTGTTTTTT. Its protein is CASTFRPGQPNEKLFF.

This chain joins TRBV4-3 and TRBJ1-1, with 12 bases lining up with TRBD1. With V trimmed by 4 bases and J by 3 bases, 9 bases remained unmatched. In germline, CDR1 is LGHNA, CDR2 YSLEER. The CDR3 spans 17 residues. CDR3 amino acids: CASSPGQGASVYTEAFF. CDR3 DNA sequence: TGCGCCAGCAGCCCGGGACAGGGGGCTTCGGTGTACACTGAAGCTTTCTTT.

This clone appeared a single time. The chain has TRBV6-2 or TRBV6-3 and TRBJ2-3; TRBD1 is a possible D gene (6 bases). The CDR3 runs 16 residues. Trimming shortened V by 4 bases and J by 2 bases, and 16 bases separated the two germline ends. Germline CDR1 and CDR2: MNHEY and SVGEGT. The CDR3 sequence is CASSSPGHRFTDTQYF. Written as DNA, the CDR3 is TGTGCCAGCAGTTCCCCGGGACATAGATTCACAGATACGCAGTATTTT.

The chain links TRBV18 to TRBJ1-2; possibly TRBD1 for D (5 bases). V lost 2 bases, J lost 8 bases, and 15 bases lay in between. Germline loops: CDR1 KGHSH, CDR2 LQKENI. The CDR3 has 14 amino acids. CDR3 in amino acids: CASSPMGDPEGYTF. The CDR3 DNA follows: TGTGCCAGCTCACCAATGGGGGACCCCGAGGGCTACACCTTC.

This chain uses TRBV7-2 with TRBJ1-1; TRBD1 is a possible D gene (6 bases). Trimming left V 5 bases short and J 0 bases short, with 13 bases between. CDR1 is SGHTA and CDR2 is FQGNSA in the germline V gene. This CDR3 is 15 amino acids long. This CDR3 is CASSAGQIMNTEAFF. In DNA form, the CDR3 reads TGTGCCAGCAGCGCCGGACAGATCATGAACACTGAAGCTTTCTTT.

The chain employs TRBV6-5 and TRBJ1-1, with a possible D match to TRBD1 (5 bases). Trimming stripped 6 bases from V and 6 bases from J, with 14 bases between. The CDR3 is made up of 13 amino acids. Germline CDR1 is MNHEY and CDR2 is SVGAGI. This CDR3 is CASSLRVMAEAFF. The CDR3 nucleotides are TGTGCCAGCAGCCTCAGGGTAATGGCTGAAGCTTTCTTT.

This clone was recorded only once. The chain combines TRBV28 with TRBJ1-1; D gene ambiguous. Germline CDR1 reads MDHEN; CDR2 reads SYDVKM. Trimming took 4 bases from V and 1 from J, leaving 7 bases between them. The CDR3 covers 13 residues. CDR3 sequence: CASSSYRNTEAFF. DNA of the CDR3: TGTGCCAGCAGTTCCTACCGGAACACTGAAGCTTTCTTT.

In this sample, this clone turned up once. The chain employs TRBV9 and TRBJ1-3; no reliable D call. Germline V CDR1 and CDR2: SGDLS, YYNGEE. This CDR3 comprises 15 residues. V lost 0 bases and J lost 0, with 7 bases in between. The CDR3 region is CASSVDGLSGNTIYF. CDR3 coding DNA: TGTGCCAGCAGCGTAGACGGCCTCTCTGGAAACACCATATATTTT.

The CDR3 DNA reads as TGTGCCAGCAGCCGACTAGCGGGAGGTTTCTACAATGAGCAGTTCTTC. Translation: CASSRLAGGFYNEQFF. The chain is built from TRBV3-1 (or the pseudogene TRBV3-2) and TRBJ2-1, with 13 nucleotides matching TRBD2. The CDR3 contains 16 residues. Per the germline V gene, CDR1 is LGHDT and CDR2 is YNNKEL (reference sequence). The junction had 3 bases not matched to a gene; V was cut back by 4 bases and J by 3 bases.

The J gene is TRBJ2-7, the V gene TRBV7-9; maybe TRBD1 (7 bases). In germline, CDR1 is SEHNR, CDR2 FQNEAQ (reference sequence). V lost 4 bases and J 2 bases, leaving 12 bases between the germline ends. CDR3 length: 14 residues. Written as DNA, the CDR3 is TGTGCCAGCAGCTGGGGGGACAGCCCCTACGAGCAGTACTTC. Protein: CASSWGDSPYEQYF.

The chain couples TRBV28 to TRBJ2-2, with D perhaps given as TRBD1 or TRBD2 (5 bases each). V lost 6 bases and J 4 bases, leaving 15 bases between the germline ends. Germline values: CDR1 MDHEN, CDR2 SYDVKM. The CDR3 spans 15 residues. For the CDR3, the DNA is TGTGCCAGCAGCTCCCAGGGAAGCGGCACCGGGGAGCTGTTTTTT. It encodes CASSSQGSGTGELFF.

J is TRBJ1-1 and V is TRBV23-1; unclear D gene. TRBV23-1 is reported as an ORF; its role is uncertain. CDR3 length: 12 residues. V lost 4 bases and J lost 2, with 5 bases in between. CDR3 DNA sequence: TGCGCCAGCAGTCGGCCAAACACTGAAGCTTTCTTT. Encoded protein: CASSRPNTEAFF.

This clone came up once. CDR3 residues: CASRADAANTGELFF. In DNA, the CDR3 is TGTGCCAGCAGGGCCGACGCCGCGAACACCGGGGAGCTGTTTTTT. V usage is TRBV27 and J usage is TRBJ2-2; D unresolved. This CDR3 is built from 15 residues. V was cut by 6 bases and J by 0 bases, with 11 bases left in between. In germline, CDR1 is MNHEY, CDR2 SMNVEV (reference sequence).

The chain couples TRBV19 to TRBJ1-5; 8 bases match TRBD1. Germline V gene sequence: CDR1 LNHDA, CDR2 SQIVND (reference sequence). Trimming at V came to 4 bases and at J to 8 bases, leaving 16 bases not matched to a gene. CDR3 length: 17 residues. Written as DNA, the CDR3 is TGTGCCAGTAGTAGGGTCTGGGGACAGGTACTTGGGGAGCCCCAGCATTTT. Encoded protein: CASSRVWGQVLGEPQHF.

The CDR3: CASSLDPSGRATDTQYF. The CDR3 DNA reads as TGCGCCAGCAGCCTGGATCCTAGCGGGAGGGCTACAGATACGCAGTATTTT. The chain employs TRBV5-1 and TRBJ2-3; TRBD2 agrees at 12 bases. Germline loops: CDR1 SGHRS, CDR2 YFSETQ. J was trimmed by 3 bases and V by 4 bases; bases with no gene match: 9. CDR3 size: 17 residues.

V usage is TRBV29-1 and J usage is TRBJ2-2, with 12 positions matching TRBD2. Germline CDR1 is SQVTM and CDR2 is ANQGSEA. This CDR3 spans 16 amino acids. V was clipped by 6 bases and J by 5 bases; unmatched bases: 10. The chain's CDR3 is CSVMASGRAGTGELFF. In DNA, the CDR3 is TGCAGCGTGATGGCTAGCGGGAGGGCCGGGACCGGGGAGCTGTTTTTT.

Only one count was recorded for this clone. The chain couples TRBV5-1 to TRBJ2-5; 11 bases agree with TRBD2. Losses at the gene ends were 6 bases for V and 3 bases for J; bases not matched to a gene: 7. CDR1 and CDR2 (germline): SGHRS, YFSETQ. The CDR3 totals 15 residues. The CDR3 sequence is CASTTSGRGEETQYF. CDR3 nucleotide sequence: TGCGCCAGCACTACTAGCGGGAGAGGGGAAGAGACCCAGTACTTC.

Note on this clone: This could be a read error, since a much larger clone is one nucleotide away. This specimen includes other DNA sequences encoding the same CDR3. This rearrangement joins TRBV28 to TRBJ2-5; no firm D call. The V gene lost 5 bases and the J gene lost 2 bases, with 6 bases spanning the gap. Germline V lookup: CDR1 MDHEN, CDR2 SYDVKM. The CDR3 is 12 residues long. As DNA, the CDR3 is TGTGCCAGCAGTCCTGGGCAAGAGACCCAGTACTTC. The encoded protein is CASSPGQETQYF. Variable domain in full (rest from reference TRBV28 and TRBJ2-5): DVKVTQSSRYLVKRTGEKVFLECVQDMDHENMFWYRQDPGLGLRLIYFSYDVKMKEKGDIPEGYSVSREKKERFSLILESASTNQTSMYLCASSPGQETQYFGPGTRLLVL.

The genes are TRBV9 and TRBJ2-3; 8 bases agree with TRBD1. Unmatched junction bases numbered 3, after V lost 3 bases and J lost 0 bases. Germline V CDR1 and CDR2: SGDLS, YYNGEE. The CDR3 totals 15 residues. CDR3 sequence: CASSARTGSTDTQYF. CDR3 nucleotides: TGTGCCAGCAGCGCCAGGACAGGGAGCACAGATACGCAGTATTTT.

This clone has only a few counts. V gene TRBV7-3 combines with J gene TRBJ1-1; D not resolved. Trimming removed 4 bases at V and 0 bases at J, with 6 bases between. This CDR3 comprises 13 residues. CDR1 and CDR2 (germline): SGHTA, FQGTGA. The DNA for the CDR3 is TGTGCCAGCAGCTCCCGTATGAACACTGAAGCTTTCTTT. Translated: CASSSRMNTEAFF.